This record concerns one T cell receptor (beta chain) sequence. Its antigen is undetermined. These data belong to a study of lymphopenia after photon versus proton radiotherapy. Study conclusions and caveats: Survival link was tested only in deceased patients; proton benefit remains a possibility. After the lymphocyte nadir, photon-treated repertoires showed oligoclonal expansion, especially of CD8+ Temra cells.

Germline V gives CDR1 SGHTA, CDR2 FQGNSA. With V trimmed by 4 bases and J by 5 bases, 8 bases remained unmatched. The CDR3 covers 17 residues. Profiled with immunoSEQ multiplex PCR; TCRdb holds only in-frame clones, not every one. Found here are approximately 35,000 clones, 90% of them singletons; the top ten hold about 6.6%. The chain carries TRBV7-2 and TRBJ2-2, with 12 bases lining up with TRBD2. This receptor was obtained from a woman aged 45-60 years with pancreatic cancer. The sequenced sample was peripheral blood, obtained from a patient treated with photon-based radiotherapy. This chain's CDR3 is CASSSNGLAGMTGELFF. CDR3 coding DNA: TGTGCCAGCAGCTCCAACGGACTAGCGGGAATGACCGGGGAGCTGTTTTTT. Together with reference TRBV7-2 and TRBJ2-2, the CDR3 gives the full variable domain: GAGVSQSPSNKVTEKGKDVELRCDPISGHTALYWYRQSLGQGLEFLIYFQGNSAPDKSGLPSDRFSAERTGGSVSTLTIQRTQQEDSAVYLCASSSNGLAGMTGELFFGEGSRLTVL.